The rows below give T cell receptor beta chains drawn from one sample of a study of blood T cell repertoires in COVID-19. TCRdb keeps only in-frame clones here, not all; method: immunoSEQ multiplex PCR. Of 150,000 to 200,000 clones in the sample, roughly 85% were seen once. Sequencing was performed on PBMCs or T cells enriched from blood (not recorded which). Source of these receptors: a woman under 30 who had recovered from COVID-19. Each CDR3 is given with its conserved first and last residue. D genes are given only for firm matches. Not all rows give a size; the values are once, few, many and, for expanded clones, a class.

TRBD2 TRBJ2-3 TRBV27 NA TGTGCCAGCAGTCGGTCGTGGGTAGCGGGAGGAGCAGATACGCAGTATTTT CASSRSWVAGGADTQYF
NA TRBJ1-2 TRBV29-1 NA TGCAGCGCCGGTTCTTCTTCGGAAGGGGCTAACTATGGCTACACCTTC CSAGSSSEGANYGYTF
TRBD1 TRBJ1-2 TRBV5-6 NA TGTGCCAGCAGCTTGGCCGGACAGGGAGTTTATGGCTACACCTTC CASSLAGQGVYGYTF
NA TRBJ1-1 TRBV19 NA TGTGCCAGTAGTATAGTGGCAGGGAATGAAGCTTTCTTT CASSIVAGNEAFF
NA TRBJ2-1 TRBV10-2 NA TGCGCCACAGTCTACAATGAGCAGTTCTTC CATVYNEQFF
TRBD1 TRBJ1-2 TRBV28 NA TGTGCCAGCAGTTTGTGGACAGGGGGGAACTATGGCTACACCTTC CASSLWTGGNYGYTF
TRBD2 TRBJ2-2 TRBV7-8 once TGTGCCAGCAGCTTTTCTAGCGGGAGCCTCCGTTTGGGCACCGGGGAGCTGTTTTTT CASSFSSGSLRLGTGELFF
NA TRBJ2-7 TRBV7-2 NA TGTGCCAGCAGCTTGCGGCCCCGGGACTCCAACGAGCAGTACTTC CASSLRPRDSNEQYF
NA TRBJ1-2 TRBV6-5 once TGTGCCAGCAGTCCCGGGGGATACTATGGCTACACCTTC CASSPGGYYGYTF
NA TRBJ1-1 TRBV4-1 NA TGCGCCAGCAGCCAAGATCAGGAGACAGCAGAAGCTTTCTTT CASSQDQETAEAFF
NA TRBJ2-3 TRBV15 NA TGTGCCACCAGCAGAGAGGGGGGGGGCCCAGATACGCAGTATTTT CATSREGGGPDTQYF
TRBD2 TRBJ2-3 TRBV7-6 NA TGTGCCAGCAGCTTCCCGAGGACTAGCGGGGGACTCACAGATACGCAGTATTTT CASSFPRTSGGLTDTQYF
NA TRBJ1-1 TRBV10-3 NA TGTGCCATCGGACCAATTTCAGGGGCTGAAGCTTTCTTT CAIGPISGAEAFF
NA TRBJ2-2 TRBV7-7 NA TGTGCTAGCAGCTTAGCCCGGGGGGCCGACACCGGGGAGCTGTTTTTT CASSLARGADTGELFF
TRBD1 TRBJ2-7 TRBV30 NA TGTGCCTGGAGTCCCGGGACAGGGACGGGTTACGAGCAGTACTTC CAWSPGTGTGYEQYF
TRBD1 TRBJ2-2 TRBV25-1 NA TGTGCCGGCAGTGAAGCGCCGGGACAGGGGATTACCGGGGAGCTGTTTTTT CAGSEAPGQGITGELFF
NA TRBJ2-5 TRBV6-5 NA TGTGCCAGCGTTAGACAGCACCAAGAGACCCAGTACTTC CASVRQHQETQYF
TRBD1 TRBJ2-7 TRBV7-9 NA TGTGCCAGCAGCCGACAGGGTACCTACGAGCAGTACTTC CASSRQGTYEQYF
NA TRBJ2-5 TRBV4-3 NA TGCGCCAGCAGCCAAGAACAGGGCAGGCAAGGAACCCAGTACTTC CASSQEQGRQGTQYF
NA TRBJ1-6 TRBV9 many TGTGCCAGCAGCCCCTGGGGGGTTTCACCCCTCCACTTT CASSPWGVSPLHF
TRBD1 TRBJ2-7 TRBV7-9 NA TGTGCCAGCAGCCCGGGACAGGGAGAGTACGAGCAGTACTTC CASSPGQGEYEQYF
NA TRBJ2-3 TRBV10-3 NA TGTGCCATCAGTTGGGACACCTGGACAGATACGCAGTATTTT CAISWDTWTDTQYF
TRBD1 TRBJ1-3 TRBV5-1 NA TGCGCCAGCAGCTCCACAGGGGTCGCTGGAAACACCATATATTTT CASSSTGVAGNTIYF
NA TRBJ2-5 TRBV18 NA TGTGCCAGCACCCAGGGCCAAGAGACCCAGTACTTC CASTQGQETQYF
NA TRBJ2-1 TRBV25-1 NA TGTGCCAGCCCACACAGGGCGGCGACGTCCGGGTTCTTC CASPHRAATSGFF
TRBD1 TRBJ1-2 TRBV5-1 once TGCGCCAGCAGCTTGTCGGGACAGGAGTTTGGTGGCTACACCTTC CASSLSGQEFGGYTF